A selection of T cell receptor beta chains follows, all from one sample in a study of beta chain features in type 1 diabetes. Sequencing used immunoSEQ multiplex PCR; TCRdb keeps in-frame clones, though not all of them. The sample records a few hundred thousand clones, around an eighth being singletons. Sample: naive CD4+ T cells from blood. The receptors stem from a young woman with type 1 diabetes. The CDR3 runs from the conserved cysteine through the conserved F or W. A D gene is named only where the DNA matches it firmly. Part of the rows lack a size; the others show once, few, many or a class for expanded clones.

CDR3aa	CDR3nt	v_gene	abundance	d_gene	j_gene
CASSSDRGQAQHF	TGTGCCAGCAGCTCGGACAGGGGTCAAGCCCAGCATTTT	TRBV11-2	.	TRBD1	TRBJ1-5
CATSRVFDRSYEQYF	TGTGCCACCAGCAGAGTCTTTGACAGGAGCTACGAGCAGTACTTC	TRBV15	.	.	TRBJ2-7
CASSPGGDTQYF	TGTGCCAGCTCACCCGGGGGAGATACGCAGTATTTT	TRBV18	.	.	TRBJ2-3
CASSLSGGRNTGELFF	TGTGCCAGCAGCTTAAGCGGGGGGCGTAACACCGGGGAGCTGTTTTTT	TRBV7-6	.	TRBD2	TRBJ2-2
CASSQADRGYEQYF	TGCGCCAGCAGCCAAGCGGACAGGGGTTACGAGCAGTACTTC	TRBV4-1	.	TRBD1	TRBJ2-7
CASSSLGLQYF	TGTGCCAGCAGTTCGTTGGGACTGCAGTACTTC	TRBV28	.	.	TRBJ2-7
CASSPPLEDGYTF	TGTGCCAGCTCACCACCTCTTGAGGATGGCTACACCTTC	TRBV18	few	.	TRBJ1-2
CASSPGHEQFF	TGTGCCAGCTCACCAGGGCATGAGCAGTTCTTC	TRBV18	few	.	TRBJ2-1
CASGGLAGEDTQYF	TGTGCCAGCGGGGGACTAGCGGGAGAAGATACGCAGTATTTT	TRBV2	few	TRBD2	TRBJ2-3
CATSRDRFENYGYTF	TGTGCCACCAGCCGGGACAGGTTTGAGAACTATGGCTACACCTTC	TRBV15	few	TRBD1	TRBJ1-2
CASSLDGGPGYEQYF	TGTGCCAGCAGCTTAGACGGGGGACCAGGCTACGAGCAGTACTTC	TRBV7-9	.	.	TRBJ2-7
CSVAIADTQYF	TGCAGCGTTGCTATCGCAGATACGCAGTATTTT	TRBV29-1	.	.	TRBJ2-3
CASSRGLAGSQETQYF	TGTGCCAGCAGCCGCGGACTAGCGGGGTCACAAGAGACCCAGTACTTC	TRBV5-4	.	TRBD2	TRBJ2-5
CASSLEASSYNEQFF	TGCGCCAGCAGCTTAGAGGCTAGCTCCTACAATGAGCAGTTCTTC	TRBV5-1	.	.	TRBJ2-1
CASSPSGTSSYEQYF	TGTGCCAGCAGTCCTAGCGGGACCAGCTCCTACGAGCAGTACTTC	TRBV7-2	few	TRBD2	TRBJ2-7
CASSPWTSGTYEQYF	TGTGCCAGCAGTCCCTGGACTAGCGGGACCTACGAGCAGTACTTC	TRBV28	.	TRBD2	TRBJ2-7
CASSPSLGLAGGNGAYF	TGTGCCAGCAGCCCGAGCTTGGGACTAGCGGGAGGGAATGGTGCGTATTTT	TRBV11-3	few	TRBD2	TRBJ2-3
CASSVSGGNYNEQFF	TGTGCCAGCAGCGTCAGCGGGGGAAATTACAATGAGCAGTTCTTC	TRBV9	.	TRBD2	TRBJ2-1
CASSLGGTRNTEAFF	TGTGCCAGCAGCTTAGGCGGGACTCGGAACACTGAAGCTTTCTTT	TRBV7-6	.	.	TRBJ1-1
CAWSVGSGLNNEQFF	TGTGCCTGGAGTGTGGGTAGCGGGCTCAACAATGAGCAGTTCTTC	TRBV30	few	TRBD2	TRBJ2-1
CASSDTLARYEQFF	TGTGCCAGCAGTGACACACTAGCGCGGTATGAGCAGTTCTTC	TRBV28	.	TRBD2	TRBJ2-1
CASSRHSTDTQYF	TGTGCCAGCAGTAGACATAGCACAGATACGCAGTATTTT	TRBV28	few	.	TRBJ2-3
CASSSWTSGSAGELFF	TGTGCCAGCAGTTCTTGGACTAGCGGGAGTGCCGGGGAGCTGTTTTTT	TRBV28	.	TRBD2	TRBJ2-2
CASSKTGFQPQHF	TGTGCCAGCAGCAAGACAGGGTTCCAGCCCCAGCATTTT	TRBV7-9	few	TRBD1	TRBJ1-5
CASSLQANTEAFF	TGTGCCAGCAGCTTACAAGCGAACACTGAAGCTTTCTTT	TRBV7-9	.	.	TRBJ1-1
CASSDPSGYEQYF	TGTGCCAGCAGTGACCCGTCGGGCTACGAGCAGTACTTC	TRBV6-6	.	.	TRBJ2-7
CSVAEGNTIYF	TGCAGCGTCGCCGAGGGAAACACCATATATTTT	TRBV29-1	few	.	TRBJ1-3
CASSPDSNYGYTF	TGTGCCAGCAGTCCCGACAGTAACTATGGCTACACCTTC	TRBV7-2	once	.	TRBJ1-2
CASSHWRGRGQLNEQFF	TGTGCCAGCAGCCACTGGAGGGGCAGGGGGCAATTGAATGAGCAGTTCTTC	TRBV14	few	TRBD1	TRBJ2-1
CAWKQVGANVLTF	TGTGCCTGGAAACAGGTGGGGGCCAACGTCCTGACTTTC	TRBV30	few	.	TRBJ2-6
CATSRDSSGGTSYNEQFF	TGTGCCACCAGCAGAGATTCCAGCGGGGGGACTAGCTACAATGAGCAGTTCTTC	TRBV15	few	TRBD2	TRBJ2-1
CASSLVGGGRTDTQYF	TGTGCCAGCAGCTTAGTTGGCGGGGGGCGCACAGATACGCAGTATTTT	TRBV7-2	.	TRBD2	TRBJ2-3
CAWTRTGGNTIYF	TGTGCCTGGACCCGGACAGGAGGAAACACCATATATTTT	TRBV30	.	TRBD1	TRBJ1-3
CASSPEQGNIQYF	TGTGCCAGTAGCCCGGAACAGGGGAACATTCAGTACTTC	TRBV19	few	TRBD1	TRBJ2-4
CASSGERTNQPQHF	TGTGCCAGCAGCGGGGAACGGACCAATCAGCCCCAGCATTTT	TRBV2	.	.	TRBJ1-5
CASKGDSTRGGGQYF	TGTGCCAGCAAAGGGGACTCAACGAGGGGTGGGGGCCAGTACTTC	TRBV28	.	.	TRBJ2-5
CASSQGTSVTDTQYF	TGCGCCAGCAGCCAAGGCACTAGCGTCACAGATACGCAGTATTTT	TRBV4-3	few	TRBD2	TRBJ2-3
CASSPMAGDSFHYGYTF	TGTGCCAGCAGCCCAATGGCTGGGGACAGCTTCCACTATGGCTACACCTTC	TRBV14	few	TRBD1	TRBJ1-2
CASRSGGLNEKLFF	TGTGCCAGCAGGTCGGGGGGTCTGAATGAAAAACTGTTTTTT	TRBV2	.	.	TRBJ1-4
CASSAGTGGHEQFF	TGTGCCAGCAGCGCAGGGACAGGAGGCCATGAGCAGTTCTTC	TRBV6-4	.	TRBD1	TRBJ2-1
CASTQGLGSSYEQYF	TGTGCCAGCACCCAGGGACTAGGGAGCTCCTACGAGCAGTACTTC	TRBV5-4	few	TRBD2	TRBJ2-7
CASSSRAGERETQYF	TGTGCCAGCAGCTCCAGGGCAGGGGAAAGAGAGACCCAGTACTTC	TRBV7-3	.	.	TRBJ2-5
CASSLAGFGQPQHF	TGTGCCAGCAGCTTGGCAGGGTTTGGGCAGCCCCAGCATTTT	TRBV5-4	.	.	TRBJ1-5
CASSIQGAEDTQYF	TGTGCCAGTAGTATCCAGGGGGCGGAAGATACGCAGTATTTT	TRBV19	.	TRBD1	TRBJ2-3
CSVSSGANVLTF	TGCAGCGTTTCGTCTGGGGCCAACGTCCTGACTTTC	TRBV29-1	few	.	TRBJ2-6
CASSATGSSYEQYF	TGTGCCAGCAGCGCGACAGGGAGCTCCTACGAGCAGTACTTC	TRBV9	few	TRBD1	TRBJ2-7
CASSLGSYNEQFF	TGTGCTAGCAGCTTAGGTTCGTACAATGAGCAGTTCTTC	TRBV7-7	.	.	TRBJ2-1
CATSRDEHSYEQYF	TGTGCCACCAGCAGAGATGAGCATTCCTACGAGCAGTACTTC	TRBV15	few	.	TRBJ2-7
CASREREYNEQFF	TGTGCCAGTAGGGAGCGGGAGTACAATGAGCAGTTCTTC	TRBV19	few	TRBD2	TRBJ2-1
CASRDDSYEQYF	TGTGCCAGCAGGGACGACAGCTACGAGCAGTACTTC	TRBV6-5	few	.	TRBJ2-7
CASSVDNHIQETQYF	TGTGCCAGCAGCGTAGATAACCACATCCAAGAGACCCAGTACTTC	TRBV9	.	.	TRBJ2-5
CASSQETTGGQETQYF	TGTGCCAGCAGCCAAGAGACAACAGGGGGCCAAGAGACCCAGTACTTC	TRBV4-2	.	TRBD1	TRBJ2-5
CATSIQGGLESETQYF	TGTGCCACCTCTATTCAGGGGGGACTAGAATCAGAGACCCAGTACTTC	TRBV7-9	few	.	TRBJ2-5
CSSVGWNTEAFF	TGCAGCTCCGTCGGGTGGAACACTGAAGCTTTCTTT	TRBV29-1	.	.	TRBJ1-1
CASSLFLTASDGYTF	TGTGCCAGCAGCTTATTCCTGACAGCGAGTGATGGCTACACCTTC	TRBV7-2	.	.	TRBJ1-2